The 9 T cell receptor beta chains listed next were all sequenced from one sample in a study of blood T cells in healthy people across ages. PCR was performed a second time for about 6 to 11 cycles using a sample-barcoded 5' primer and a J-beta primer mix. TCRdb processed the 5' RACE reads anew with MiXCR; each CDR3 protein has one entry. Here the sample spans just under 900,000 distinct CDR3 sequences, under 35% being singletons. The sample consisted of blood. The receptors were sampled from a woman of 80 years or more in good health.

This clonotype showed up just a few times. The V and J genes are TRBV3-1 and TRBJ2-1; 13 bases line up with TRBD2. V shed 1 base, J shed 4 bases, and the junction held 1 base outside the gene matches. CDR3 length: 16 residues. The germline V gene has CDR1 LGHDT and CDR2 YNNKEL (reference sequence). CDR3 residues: CASSQGLAGGYNEQFF. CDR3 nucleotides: TGTGCCAGCAGCCAAGGACTAGCGGGGGGATACAATGAGCAGTTCTTC.

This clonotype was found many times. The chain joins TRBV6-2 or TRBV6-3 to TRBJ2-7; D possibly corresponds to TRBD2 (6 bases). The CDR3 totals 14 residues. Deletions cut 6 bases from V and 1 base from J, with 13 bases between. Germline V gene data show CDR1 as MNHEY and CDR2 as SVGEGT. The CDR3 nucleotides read TGTGCCAGCAGCCTAACGGGAGTTTCCTACGAGCAGTACTTC. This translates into CASSLTGVSYEQYF.

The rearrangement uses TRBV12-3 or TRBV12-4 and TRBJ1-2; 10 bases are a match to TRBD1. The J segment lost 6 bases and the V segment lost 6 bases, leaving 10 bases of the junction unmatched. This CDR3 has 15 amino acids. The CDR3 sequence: CASRTLATGGDGYTF. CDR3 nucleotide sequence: TGTGCCAGCAGAACCCTAGCGACAGGGGGCGATGGCTACACCTTC.

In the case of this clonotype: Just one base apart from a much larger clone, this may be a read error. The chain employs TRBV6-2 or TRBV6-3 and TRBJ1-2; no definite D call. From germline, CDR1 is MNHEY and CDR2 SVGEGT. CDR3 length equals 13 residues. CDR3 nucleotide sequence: TGTGTCAGCAGTCGGCCCCCTAACTATGGCTACACCTTC. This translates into CVSSRPPNYGYTF.

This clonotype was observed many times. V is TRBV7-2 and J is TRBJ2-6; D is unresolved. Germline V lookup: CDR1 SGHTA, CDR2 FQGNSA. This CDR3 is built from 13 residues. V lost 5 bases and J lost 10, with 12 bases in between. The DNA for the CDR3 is TGTGCCAGCAGCCCACGCAGTAGGAACGTCCTGACTTTC. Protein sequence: CASSPRSRNVLTF.

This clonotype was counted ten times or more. The CDR3 region has the DNA TGTGCCAGCAGCTTATGGGGCAGAGGAGGTAATCAGCCCCAGCATTTT. Residues: CASSLWGRGGNQPQHF. The chain joins TRBV7-9 to TRBJ1-5, with D possibly matching TRBD1 (5 bases). Germline V CDR1 and CDR2: SEHNR, FQNEAQ (reference sequence). V was trimmed by 2 bases and J by 4 bases, leaving 15 bases between them. CDR3 length: 16 residues.

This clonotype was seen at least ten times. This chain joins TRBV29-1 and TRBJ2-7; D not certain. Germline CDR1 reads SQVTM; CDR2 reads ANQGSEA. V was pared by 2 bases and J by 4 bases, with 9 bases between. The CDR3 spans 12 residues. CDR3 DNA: TGCAGCGTTGAACTAGACGGATACGAGCAGTACTTC. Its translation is CSVELDGYEQYF.

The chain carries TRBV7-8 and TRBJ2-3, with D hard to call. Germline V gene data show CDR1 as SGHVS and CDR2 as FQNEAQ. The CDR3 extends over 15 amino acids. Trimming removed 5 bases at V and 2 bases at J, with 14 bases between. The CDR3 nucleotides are TGTGCCAGCAGCCTACTCCTTACAGACACAGATACGCAGTATTTT. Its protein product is CASSLLLTDTDTQYF.

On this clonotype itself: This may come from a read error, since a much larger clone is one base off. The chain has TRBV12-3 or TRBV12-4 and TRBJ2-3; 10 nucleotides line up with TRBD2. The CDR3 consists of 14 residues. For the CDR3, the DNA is TGTGCCAGCCAGCGGGGGGGCCGATCAGATGCGCAGTATTTT. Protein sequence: CASQRGGRSDAQYF.